Below, 26 T cell receptor beta chains from the same sample are listed, as sequenced in a study of T cells in Graves' hyperthyroidism and ophthalmopathy. RNA transcripts gave rise to amplified TCR beta CDR3 regions. A set of HTBI primers served as the primers for a first-round RT-PCR of the TCR CDR3. Via MiXCR, TCRdb re-called the multiplex PCR reads, giving one row per CDR3 protein. The repertoire consists of under 250,000 distinct CDR3 sequences, with approximately 24% occurring once and the leading ten covering about a third. Sequencing input: blood. Receptor source: a woman in her thirties or forties with Graves' ophthalmopathy.

This clonotype has ten or more counts. This chain uses TRBV19 with TRBJ1-5; D unclear. The germline V gene encodes CDR1 LNHDA and CDR2 SQIVND (reference sequence). Trimming removed 1 base from V and 6 bases from J, with 13 bases in between. The CDR3 covers 15 residues. The CDR3 spells CASSIGIREGQPQHF. The DNA of the CDR3 is TGTGCCAGTAGTATAGGTATAAGGGAAGGTCAGCCCCAGCATTTT.

The sample holds a few counts of this clonotype. V and J are TRBV6-2 or TRBV6-3 and TRBJ1-5; D gene ambiguous. Per germline, CDR1 MNHEY and CDR2 SVGEGT. CDR3 length: 12 residues. V gave up 5 bases and J gave up 4 bases, with 6 bases separating them. CDR3 protein: CASSHPNQPQHF. The CDR3 coding sequence is TGTGCCAGCAGTCACCCGAATCAGCCCCAGCATTTT.

Only a few counts were recorded for this clonotype. The CDR3 spells CASSVTSGSDTQYF. CDR3 coding DNA: TGTGCCAGCAGTGTAACTAGCGGGAGCGATACGCAGTATTTT. The chain combines TRBV6-4 with TRBJ2-3; 11 positions agree with TRBD2. The ends lost 4 bases at V and 6 bases at J; junction bases unmatched: 3. CDR3 length: 14 residues. The germline CDR1 and CDR2 sequences are MRHNA and SNTAGT.

The chain carries TRBV11-2 and TRBJ1-5; TRBD1 is a possible D gene (5 bases). Trimming shortened V by 1 base and J by 1 base, and 8 bases separated the two germline ends. Germline lookup yields CDR1 SGHAT and CDR2 FQNNGV. The CDR3 is 15 residues long. CDR3 sequence: CASSLGWDSNQPQHF. The DNA of the CDR3 is TGTGCCAGCAGCTTAGGGTGGGACAGCAATCAGCCCCAGCATTTT.

This clonotype was seen ten or more times. The rearrangement links TRBV20-1 to TRBJ2-7, with TRBD2 as a possible D gene (5 bases). The germline V gene encodes CDR1 DFQATT and CDR2 SNEGSKA (reference sequence). The CDR3 is 11 amino acids. Between the trimmed V and J ends, which lost 5 bases and 9 bases, there was a span of 14 bases. The CDR3 coding sequence is TGCAGTGCTCCGCAATCTAGCTTGCAGTACTTC. Translated: CSAPQSSLQYF.

This chain connects TRBV5-1 to TRBJ1-3, with a weak D call TRBD1 (5 bases). The CDR3 contains 12 residues. Deletions cut 4 bases from V and 7 bases from J, with 9 bases between. Germline CDR1 and CDR2: SGHRS and YFSETQ. The CDR3 is CASSDQGNTIYF. For the CDR3, the DNA is TGCGCCAGCAGCGATCAGGGTAACACCATATATTTT.

The chain employs TRBV6-2 or TRBV6-3 and TRBJ1-5; D is uncertain. Germline V gene lookup returns CDR1 MNHEY and CDR2 SVGEGT. Deletions cut 5 bases from V and 0 bases from J, with 14 bases between. The CDR3 loop spans 16 amino acids. The CDR3 here is CASSVVAANSNQPQHF. The CDR3 DNA sequence: TGTGCCAGCAGTGTCGTGGCAGCGAATAGCAATCAGCCCCAGCATTTT.

This clonotype was counted ten times or more. The chain employs TRBV6-2 or TRBV6-3 and TRBJ2-2, with 7 positions matching TRBD2. The ends lost 6 bases at V and 2 bases at J; junction bases unmatched: 6. The CDR3 sequence is 15 residues long. Germline loops: CDR1 MNHEY, CDR2 SVGEGT. CDR3 region: CASSRGLKNTGELFF. CDR3 coding DNA: TGTGCCAGCAGCCGGGGACTAAAAAACACCGGGGAGCTGTTTTTT.

This clonotype was recorded at least ten times. The V gene is TRBV30, the J gene TRBJ1-1, with D perhaps TRBD1 (5 bases). Germline assignment: CDR1 GTSNPN and CDR2 SVGIG (reference sequence). This CDR3 comprises 12 residues. V shed 4 bases and J shed 8 bases, with 14 bases lying between them. This CDR3 reads CAWTILGVEAFF. In DNA form, the CDR3 reads TGTGCCTGGACCATCTTAGGGGTGGAAGCTTTCTTT. The variable domain in full, with the rest retrieved from reference TRBV30 and TRBJ1-1, is SQTIHQWPATLVQPVGSPLSLECTVEGTSNPNLYWYRQAAGRGLQLLFYSVGIGQISSEVPQNLSASRPQDRQFILSSKKLLLSDSGFYLCAWTILGVEAFFGQGTRLTVV.

This clonotype was seen repeatedly, ten times or more. This chain connects TRBV4-1 to TRBJ1-5, with TRBD1 as a possible D gene (6 bases). V shed 6 bases and J shed 6 bases, with 12 bases lying between them. Germline CDR1 reads MGHRA; CDR2 reads YSYEKL. CDR3 length: 13 amino acids. The CDR3 DNA reads TGCGCCAGCAGTACAGACAGGTTTCAGCCCCAGCATTTT. It codes for CASSTDRFQPQHF.

V is TRBV20-1 and J is TRBJ1-6; D not certain. The CDR3 totals 13 residues. The germline CDR1 and CDR2 sequences are DFQATT and SNEGSKA (reference sequence). Trimming stripped 3 bases from V and 10 bases from J, with 13 bases between. CDR3 sequence (DNA): TGCAGTGCTAGGGGAGCGGGGTGGTCACCCCTCCACTTT. Its translation is CSARGAGWSPLHF.

Comment on this clonotype: This may arise from a read error, as a much more abundant clone is one base away. The CDR3 does not close with the conserved phenylalanine or tryptophan, likely indicating a read error. The chain's CDR3 is CASSVPNTGELFL. The CDR3 DNA sequence: TGTGCCAGTAGCGTTCCAAACACCGGGGAGCTGTTTCTT. The chain links TRBV19 to TRBJ2-2; no firm D call. Trimming shortened V by 6 bases and J by 2 bases, and 7 bases separated the two germline ends. Germline V gene sequence: CDR1 LNHDA, CDR2 SQIVND (reference sequence). The CDR3 totals 13 residues.

V and J are TRBV20-1 and TRBJ1-2; 9 bases line up with TRBD1. In germline, CDR1 is DFQATT, CDR2 SNEGSKA (reference sequence). The V and J ends lost 1 base and 4 bases, in that order; junction bases with no gene match: 7. This CDR3 is built from 15 residues. CDR3: CSARGSGTGRYGYTF. Here the CDR3 DNA reads TGCAGTGCTAGAGGTTCCGGGACAGGGCGCTATGGCTACACCTTC.

The rearrangement joins TRBV18 to TRBJ2-6; 8 bases map to TRBD2. The CDR3 is 16 residues long. Germline V CDR1 and CDR2: KGHSH, LQKENI. The V segment lost 3 bases and the J segment 4 bases; nucleotides outside the gene matches: 5. The CDR3 here is CASSPGGRSGANVLTF. In DNA form, the CDR3 reads TGTGCCAGCTCACCCGGCGGGAGGTCCGGGGCCAACGTCCTGACTTTC.

This clonotype was seen many times. This chain links TRBV27 with TRBJ2-2; 10 bases are shared with TRBD2. V trimming: 5 bases; J trimming: 4 bases; junction bases outside the gene matches: 4. CDR3 length equals 15 residues. Germline V CDR1 and CDR2: MNHEY, SMNVEV (reference sequence). The CDR3 bases are TGTGCCAGCAGTACACCTAGCGGGAGCACCGGGGAGCTGTTTTTT. This gives the protein CASSTPSGSTGELFF.

This chain joins TRBV18 and TRBJ1-1; 7 bases are shared with TRBD1. The germline V gene encodes CDR1 KGHSH and CDR2 LQKENI. Losses at the gene ends were 7 bases for V and 0 bases for J; bases not matched to a gene: 2. CDR3 length: 13 amino acids. CDR3 DNA: TGTGCCAGCTTCGGGACAGTGAACACTGAAGCTTTCTTT. It is translated as CASFGTVNTEAFF. The full variable domain, rest sourced from reference TRBV18 and TRBJ1-1, is NAGVMQNPRHLVRRRGQEARLRCSPMKGHSHVYWYRQLPEEGLKFMVYLQKENIIDESGMPKERFSAEFPKEGPSILRIQQVVRGDSAAYFCASFGTVNTEAFFGQGTRLTVV.

Notes on this clonotype: A much larger clone is a single base away; this may be a read error. V usage is TRBV4-1 and J usage is TRBJ1-1, with 7 positions matching TRBD1. V lost 4 bases to trimming and J lost 3 bases; unmatched junction nucleotides: 17. This CDR3 has 18 residues. Germline CDR1 and CDR2: MGHRA and YSYEKL. The CDR3 here is CASSRGTTGAGSDTEAFF. DNA for the CDR3: TGCGCCAGCAGCCGCGGTACCACAGGGGCGGGCAGTGACACTGAAGCTTTCTTT.

This clonotype occurred many times. The chain combines TRBV7-2 with TRBJ2-5; 7 positions agree with TRBD2. Per germline, CDR1 SGHTA and CDR2 FQGNSA. The CDR3 spans 14 residues. With V trimmed by 7 bases and J by 4 bases, 9 bases remained unmatched. CDR3 sequence: CASKGGREGETQYF. Here the CDR3 DNA reads TGTGCCAGCAAAGGAGGGAGGGAAGGAGAGACCCAGTACTTC.

In its sample, this clonotype was seen many times. V is TRBV18 and J is TRBJ2-5; 7 positions match TRBD1. The V gene's germline CDR1 is KGHSH and CDR2 LQKENI. The CDR3 has 13 residues. V shed 6 bases and J 3 bases; nucleotides not matched to a gene: 4. The CDR3 bases are TGTGCCAGCTCCCCCGGGACAGAAGAGACCCAGTACTTC. Protein sequence: CASSPGTEETQYF.

This sequence joins TRBV28 and TRBJ2-7; D not resolved. V was cut by 7 bases and J by 0 bases, with 16 bases left in between. There are 15 residues in the CDR3. Germline V lookup: CDR1 MDHEN, CDR2 SYDVKM. The CDR3 coding sequence is TGTGCCAGCAAGTCGGGTAGAGCAGGCTCCTACGAGCAGTACTTC. As protein: CASKSGRAGSYEQYF.

The chain joins TRBV6-1 to TRBJ2-7; the match to TRBD2 covers 8 bases. CDR3 length equals 13 residues. Germline values: CDR1 MNHNS, CDR2 SASEGT. V shed 5 bases and J 3 bases; nucleotides not matched to a gene: 3. The CDR3 spells CASSSGSVYEQYF. CDR3 DNA sequence: TGTGCCAGCAGTAGCGGGAGTGTCTACGAGCAGTACTTC.

The table lists this clonotype with many counts. The chain recombines TRBV20-1 with TRBJ2-7, with D unresolved. From germline, CDR1 is DFQATT and CDR2 SNEGSKA (reference sequence). V gave up 1 base and J gave up 5 bases, with 3 bases separating them. The CDR3 consists of 10 residues. The CDR3 spells CSARVNEQYF. Written as DNA, the CDR3 is TGCAGTGCTAGAGTTAACGAGCAGTACTTC.

This clonotype was picked up many times. The chain employs TRBV4-1 and TRBJ2-7; D might be TRBD2 (6 bases). This CDR3 spans 14 amino acids. The germline V gene encodes CDR1 MGHRA and CDR2 YSYEKL. Trimming took 2 bases from V and 5 from J, leaving 13 bases between them. The CDR3 sequence is CASSQRDFSDEQYF. The CDR3 DNA follows: TGCGCCAGCAGCCAAAGGGACTTCTCGGACGAGCAGTACTTC.

This clonotype was counted at least ten times. The chain carries TRBV7-6 and TRBJ2-7; D may be TRBD1 (6 bases). This CDR3 is built from 15 residues. Germline CDR1 is SGHVS and CDR2 is FNYEAQ. The germline V and J ends were trimmed by 9 bases and 3 bases, with 21 bases remaining between them. This chain's CDR3 is CASSEDRSENYEQYF. CDR3 bases: TGTGCCAGTTCTGAAGACAGGAGTGAAAACTACGAGCAGTACTTC.

For this clonotype: This could be a read error, since a much larger clone is one nucleotide away. The chain joins TRBV28 to TRBJ2-2; D could derive from TRBD1 or TRBD2 (6 bases each). CDR3 length: 15 amino acids. Germline V gives CDR1 MDHEN, CDR2 SYDVKM. The CDR3 sequence: CAISGQGKNTGGLFF. In nucleotides, the CDR3 is TGTGCCATCAGTGGGCAGGGGAAGAACACCGGGGGGCTGTTTTTT.

In its sample, this clonotype was seen many times. The genes are TRBV5-6 and TRBJ2-7; perhaps TRBD2 as D (6 bases). The CDR3 spans 15 residues. CDR1 is SGHDT and CDR2 is YYEEEE in the germline V gene. Between the trimmed V and J ends, which lost 6 bases and 8 bases, there was a span of 24 bases. CDR3 DNA: TGTGCCAGCACAATGTACCGGGACTCTGTTATCCAGCAGTACTTC. Its protein is CASTMYRDSVIQQYF.